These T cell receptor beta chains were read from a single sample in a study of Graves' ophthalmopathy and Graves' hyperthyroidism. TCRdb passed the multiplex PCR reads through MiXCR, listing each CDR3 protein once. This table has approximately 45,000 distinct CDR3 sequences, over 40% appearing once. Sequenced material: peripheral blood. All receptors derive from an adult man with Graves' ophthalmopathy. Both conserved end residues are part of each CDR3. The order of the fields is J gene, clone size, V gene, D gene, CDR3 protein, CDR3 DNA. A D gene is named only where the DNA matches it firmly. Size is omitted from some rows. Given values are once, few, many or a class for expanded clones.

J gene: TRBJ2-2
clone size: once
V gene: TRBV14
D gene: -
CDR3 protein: CASSQWTATGELFF
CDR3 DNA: TGTGCCAGCAGCCAATGGACAGCCACCGGGGAGCTGTTTTTT

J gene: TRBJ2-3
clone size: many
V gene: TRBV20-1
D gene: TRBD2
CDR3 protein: CSAKGTSGSVGDTQYF
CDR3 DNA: TGCAGTGCTAAAGGGACTAGCGGGTCGGTTGGAGATACGCAGTATTTT

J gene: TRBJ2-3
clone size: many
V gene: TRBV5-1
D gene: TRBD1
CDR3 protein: CASSPGQGTDTQYF
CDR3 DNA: TGCGCCAGCAGTCCCGGACAGGGAACAGATACGCAGTATTTT

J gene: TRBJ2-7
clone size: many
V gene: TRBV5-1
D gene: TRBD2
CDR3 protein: CASSPGRKEMSYEQYF
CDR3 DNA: TGCGCCAGCAGCCCCGGGAGGAAGGAAATGTCCTACGAGCAGTACTTC

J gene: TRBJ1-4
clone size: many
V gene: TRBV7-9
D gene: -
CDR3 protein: CASSLVLMGKNEKLFF
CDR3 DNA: TGTGCCAGCAGCTTAGTTCTCATGGGAAAAAATGAAAAACTGTTTTTT

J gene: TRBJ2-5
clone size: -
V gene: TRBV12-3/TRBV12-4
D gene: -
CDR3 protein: CASSLSGRGETQYF
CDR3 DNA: TGTGCCAGCAGTTTATCAGGGCGAGGAGAGACCCAGTACTTC

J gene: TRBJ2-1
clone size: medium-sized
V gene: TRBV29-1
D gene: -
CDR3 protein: CSALNPYNEQFF
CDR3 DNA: TGCAGCGCTCTGAACCCTTACAATGAGCAGTTCTTC

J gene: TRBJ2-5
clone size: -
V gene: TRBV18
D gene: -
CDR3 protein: CASSPPQQETQYF
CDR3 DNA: TGTGCCAGCTCACCACCACAGCAGGAGACCCAGTACTTC

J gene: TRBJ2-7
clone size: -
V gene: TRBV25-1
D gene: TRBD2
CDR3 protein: CASGEGYEQYF
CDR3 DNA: TGTGCCAGCGGGGAGGGCTACGAGCAGTACTTC

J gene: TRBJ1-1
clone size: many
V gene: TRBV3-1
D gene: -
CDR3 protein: CASSQAYSIEAFF
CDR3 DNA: TGTGCCAGCAGCCAAGCCTACAGCATCGAAGCTTTCTTT

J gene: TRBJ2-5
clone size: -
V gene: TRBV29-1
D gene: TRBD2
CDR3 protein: CSQGLAGEETQYF
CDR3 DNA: TGCAGCCAGGGGCTAGCGGGAGAAGAGACCCAGTACTTC

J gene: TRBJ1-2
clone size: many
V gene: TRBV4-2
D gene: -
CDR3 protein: CASSQPDTNYGYTF
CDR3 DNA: TGTGCCAGCAGCCAACCAGACACCAACTATGGCTACACCTTC

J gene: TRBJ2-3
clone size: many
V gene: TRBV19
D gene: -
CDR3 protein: CASSPPPDSLDTQYF
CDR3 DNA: TGTGCCAGTAGTCCTCCACCGGACAGTTTAGATACGCAGTATTTT

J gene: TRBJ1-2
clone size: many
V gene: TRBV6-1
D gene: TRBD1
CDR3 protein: CASSEWIEGARPYGYTF
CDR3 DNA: TGTGCCAGCAGTGAATGGATTGAGGGGGCGCGCCCCTATGGCTACACCTTC

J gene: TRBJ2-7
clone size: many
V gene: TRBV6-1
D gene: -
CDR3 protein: CASSREGGLYEQYF
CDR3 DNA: TGTGCCAGCAGTCGCGAGGGGGGTTTGTACGAGCAGTACTTC

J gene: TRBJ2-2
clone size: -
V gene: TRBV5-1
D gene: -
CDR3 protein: CASSLAGGELFF
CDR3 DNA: TGCGCCAGCAGCTTGGCGGGCGGGGAGCTGTTTTTT

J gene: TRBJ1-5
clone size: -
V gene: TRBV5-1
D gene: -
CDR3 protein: CASSFRGSGAGSTDTQHF
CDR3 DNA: TGCGCCAGCAGCTTTCGGGGTAGCGGGGCAGGTAGCACAGATACGCAGCATTTT

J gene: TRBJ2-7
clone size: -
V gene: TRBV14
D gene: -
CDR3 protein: CASSRGQGGLIIYEQYF
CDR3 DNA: TGTGCCAGCAGCCGAGGACAGGGAGGGCTTATCATCTACGAGCAGTACTTC

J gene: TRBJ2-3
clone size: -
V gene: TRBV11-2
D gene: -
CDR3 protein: CASSIRGPGTQYF
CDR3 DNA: TGTGCCAGCAGCATCCGGGGCCCGGGAACGCAGTATTTT

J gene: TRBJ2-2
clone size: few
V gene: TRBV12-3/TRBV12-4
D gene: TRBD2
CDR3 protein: CASGRGGGPVMELFF
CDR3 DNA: TGTGCCAGCGGGCGGGGGGGAGGGCCTGTGATGGAGCTGTTTTTT

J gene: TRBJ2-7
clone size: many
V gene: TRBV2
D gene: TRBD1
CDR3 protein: CASRTGTGADEQYF
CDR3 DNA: TGTGCCAGCAGGACCGGGACAGGGGCCGACGAGCAGTACTTC

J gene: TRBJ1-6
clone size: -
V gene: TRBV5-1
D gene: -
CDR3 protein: CASSLIWGRNSPLHF
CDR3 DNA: TGCGCCAGCAGCTTGATTTGGGGGCGGAATTCACCCCTCCACTTT

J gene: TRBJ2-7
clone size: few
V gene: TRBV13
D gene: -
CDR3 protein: CASSLVQGEQYF
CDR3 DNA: TGTGCCAGCAGCTTAGTTCAAGGAGAGCAGTACTTC

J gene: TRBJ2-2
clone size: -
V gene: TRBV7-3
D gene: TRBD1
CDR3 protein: CASSSPGPGNTGELLF
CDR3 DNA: TGTGCCAGCAGCTCCCCCGGCCCAGGGAACACAGGGGAGCTGCTTTTT

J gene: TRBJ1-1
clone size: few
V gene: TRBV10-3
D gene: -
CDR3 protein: CAISVNGRNTEAFF
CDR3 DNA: TGTGCCATCAGTGTAAACGGTCGGAACACTGAAGCTTTCTTT

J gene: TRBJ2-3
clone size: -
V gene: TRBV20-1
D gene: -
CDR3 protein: CSARDRTDTQYF
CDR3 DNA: TGCAGTGCTAGAGATCGTACAGATACGCAGTATTTT

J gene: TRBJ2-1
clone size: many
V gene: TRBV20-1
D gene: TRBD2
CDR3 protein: CSAHSGRAYNEQFF
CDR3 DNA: TGCAGTGCTCACAGCGGGAGGGCCTACAATGAGCAGTTCTTC

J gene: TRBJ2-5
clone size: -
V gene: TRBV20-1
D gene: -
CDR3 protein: CSARAGADQYF
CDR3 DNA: TGCAGTGCTAGAGCGGGGGCGGACCAGTACTTC

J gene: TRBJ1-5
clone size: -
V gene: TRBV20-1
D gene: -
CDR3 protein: CSARFTLNQPQHF
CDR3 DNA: TGCAGTGCTAGATTCACCCTCAATCAGCCCCAGCATTTT

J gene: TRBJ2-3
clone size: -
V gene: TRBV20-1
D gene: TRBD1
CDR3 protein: CSALLPGQGGGDTQYF
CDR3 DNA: TGCAGTGCGTTACTCCCGGGACAGGGGGGTGGAGATACGCAGTATTTT

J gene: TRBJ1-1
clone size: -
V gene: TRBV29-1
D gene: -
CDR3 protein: CSGQAYTEAFF
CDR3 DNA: TGCAGCGGACAGGCTTACACTGAAGCTTTCTTT

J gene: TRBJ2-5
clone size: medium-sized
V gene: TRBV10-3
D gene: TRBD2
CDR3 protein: CAINNGLAGRETQYF
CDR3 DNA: TGTGCCATCAACAACGGACTAGCGGGAAGGGAGACCCAGTACTTC

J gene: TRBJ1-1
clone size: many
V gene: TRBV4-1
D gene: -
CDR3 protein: CASSHPDGKNTEAFF
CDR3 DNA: TGCGCCAGCAGCCATCCCGACGGTAAGAACACTGAAGCTTTCTTT

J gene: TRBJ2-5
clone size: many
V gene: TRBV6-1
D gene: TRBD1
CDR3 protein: CASRSRGRQETQYF
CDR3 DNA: TGTGCCAGCAGGTCGAGGGGGCGACAAGAGACCCAGTACTTC

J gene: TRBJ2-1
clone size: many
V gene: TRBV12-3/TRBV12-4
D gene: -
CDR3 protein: CASSLAMSTDEQFF
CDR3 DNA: TGTGCCAGCAGTTTAGCGATGAGTACCGATGAGCAGTTCTTC

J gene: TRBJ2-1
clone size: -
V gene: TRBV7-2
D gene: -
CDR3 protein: CASSQDGNYNEQFF
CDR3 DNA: TGTGCCAGCAGCCAGGACGGAAACTACAATGAGCAGTTCTTC

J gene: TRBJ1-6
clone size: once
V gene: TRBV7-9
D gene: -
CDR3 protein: CASRPGDTDYNSPLHF
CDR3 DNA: TGTGCCAGCAGACCGGGCGACACTGACTATAATTCACCCCTCCACTTT

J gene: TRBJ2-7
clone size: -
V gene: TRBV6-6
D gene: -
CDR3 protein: CASSYVTRGHYERYF
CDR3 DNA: TGTGCCAGCAGTTATGTAACTAGGGGACACTACGAGCGGTACTTC

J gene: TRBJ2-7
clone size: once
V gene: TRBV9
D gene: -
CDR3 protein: CASSPTGGHYEQYF
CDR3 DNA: TGTGCCAGCAGTCCGACTGGCGGACACTACGAGCAGTACTTC

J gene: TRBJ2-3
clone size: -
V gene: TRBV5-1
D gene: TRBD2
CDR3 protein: CASSFTAGADTQYF
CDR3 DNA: TGCGCCAGCAGCTTTACCGCGGGAGCAGATACGCAGTATTTT

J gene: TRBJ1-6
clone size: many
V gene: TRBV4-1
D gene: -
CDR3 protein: CASSQEDSTYNSPLHF
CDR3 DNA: TGCGCCAGCAGCCAAGAGGACAGTACTTATAATTCACCCCTCCACTTT

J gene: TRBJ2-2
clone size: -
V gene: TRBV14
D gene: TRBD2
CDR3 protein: CASSQDWASGSIGELFF
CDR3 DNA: TGTGCCAGCAGCCAAGATTGGGCTAGCGGGAGCATCGGGGAGCTGTTTTTT

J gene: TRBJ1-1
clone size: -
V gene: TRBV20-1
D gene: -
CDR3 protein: CSANYALGGMNTEAFF
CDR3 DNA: TGCAGTGCTAACTACGCCCTTGGGGGGATGAACACTGAAGCTTTCTTT

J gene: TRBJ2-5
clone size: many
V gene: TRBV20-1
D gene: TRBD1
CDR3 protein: CSATGTGGIETQYF
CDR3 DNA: TGCAGTGCTACGGGGACAGGGGGCATCGAGACCCAGTACTTC

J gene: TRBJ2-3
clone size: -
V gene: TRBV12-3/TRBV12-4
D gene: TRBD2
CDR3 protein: CASSLQGTSGSGTQYF
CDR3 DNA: TGTGCCAGCAGTCTCCAAGGGACTAGCGGGAGTGGTACGCAGTATTTT

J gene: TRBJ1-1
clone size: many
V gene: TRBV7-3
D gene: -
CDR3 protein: CASSRQMIPNTEAFF
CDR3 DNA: TGTGCCAGCAGCAGGCAGATGATACCCAACACTGAAGCTTTCTTT

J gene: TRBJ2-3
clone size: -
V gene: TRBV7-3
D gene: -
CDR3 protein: CASSLFGTASTDTQYF
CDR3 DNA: TGTGCCAGCAGCTTATTCGGAACGGCCAGCACAGATACGCAGTATTTT

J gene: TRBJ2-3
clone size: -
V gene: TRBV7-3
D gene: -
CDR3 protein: CASSLSPGKSGTDTQYF
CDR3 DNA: TGTGCCAGCAGCTTAAGCCCAGGAAAATCGGGCACAGATACGCAGTATTTT

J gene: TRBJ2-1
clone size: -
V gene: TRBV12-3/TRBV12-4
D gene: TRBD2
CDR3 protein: CASSLSGGQNEQFF
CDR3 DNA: TGTGCCAGCAGTTTATCGGGAGGGCAGAATGAGCAGTTCTTC